The T cell receptor beta chain under discussion was sequenced for a study of somatic mutations in cytotoxic T cells in rheumatoid arthritis. Study-level information: Patient blood (30 ml EDTA) was taken immediately after diagnosis and before treatment. The researchers flow-sorted some T-cell populations stained with V beta antibodies and got nearly 100% purity, and these included V beta1+ cells sequenced for TCRB.

In the case of this clone: Its antigen is as yet unknown.

Study results and limitations: Patients with a largest CD8+ clone exceeding 20% of CD8+ cells numbered 8 of 65.

Trimming took 3 bases from V and 4 from J, leaving 7 bases between them. The CDR3 sequence is 13 residues long. CDR1 is MNHEY and CDR2 is SMNVEV in the germline V gene (reference sequence). Data came from immunoSEQ multiplex PCR; TCRdb stores just in-frame clones and leaves some out. The sample yields about 10,000 clones, about nine tenths seen once. Source material: CD8+ T cells sorted from blood. This clonotype was sampled from a woman under 30 with rheumatoid arthritis. The gene calls are TRBV27 and TRBJ1-5; possible D gene TRBD1, 5 bases. DNA of the CDR3: TGTGCCAGCAGTTTTGGGGGGAATCAGCCCCAGCATTTT. It specifies CASSFGGNQPQHF.